The 19 T cell receptor beta chains reported below all come from one sample, sequenced in a study of cytomegalovirus exposure and HLA in healthy donors. A multiplex PCR was run with 60 Vbeta primers and 13 Jbeta primers. Clones were sequenced by immunoSEQ multiplex PCR, and TCRdb holds only the in-frame ones, with some missing. The sample records about 120,000 clones, around 77% being singletons. The sequencing sample was made of PBMCs. The receptor source for this set is a man in his fifties or sixties in good health and CMV-seropositive.

The chain carries TRBV28 and TRBJ1-1, with a possible D match to TRBD1 (6 bases). Trimming took 5 bases from V and 3 from J, leaving 16 bases between them. Germline values: CDR1 MDHEN, CDR2 SYDVKM. The CDR3 sequence is 15 residues long. This chain's CDR3 is CASSVTGYRDTEAFF. The CDR3 bases are TGTGCCAGCAGTGTTACAGGGTATAGGGACACTGAAGCTTTCTTT.

The table lists this clone with a few counts. This chain links TRBV11-2 with TRBJ1-1; D is perhaps TRBD1 (6 bases). The V end was cut by 1 base, the J end by 6 bases, with 15 bases between. This CDR3 has 15 residues. CDR1 SGHAT and CDR2 FQNNGV come from the germline V gene. This CDR3 is CASSLVGTGKAEAFF. CDR3 nucleotides: TGTGCCAGCAGCTTAGTGGGAACAGGGAAGGCTGAAGCTTTCTTT.

The V call is TRBV6-1, the J call TRBJ1-5; D is possibly TRBD1 (6 bases). Germline CDR1 reads MNHNS; CDR2 reads SASEGT. The CDR3 is made up of 15 amino acids. V was shortened by 8 bases and J by 7 bases, with 21 bases between the two germline ends. CDR3 in DNA: TGTGCCAGCCAAGCGACAGGACCCATGGGCCAGCCCCAGCATTTT. Its protein product is CASQATGPMGQPQHF.

V is TRBV19 and J is TRBJ1-5; D possibly corresponds to TRBD1 (6 bases). The CDR3 sequence is 17 residues long. V was cut by 5 bases and J by 0 bases, with 17 bases left in between. Germline V gene sequence: CDR1 LNHDA, CDR2 SQIVND (reference sequence). The CDR3, as DNA: TGTGCCAGTAGTCGAGCAGGGGCTAGGGATAGCAATCAGCCCCAGCATTTT. Amino acid sequence: CASSRAGARDSNQPQHF. The full variable domain, in which reference TRBV19 and TRBJ1-5 provide the parts outside the CDR3, is DGGITQSPKYLFRKEGQNVTLSCEQNLNHDAMYWYRQDPGQGLRLIYYSQIVNDFQKGDIAEGYSVSREKKESFPLTVTSAQKNPTAFYLCASSRAGARDSNQPQHFGDGTRLSIL.

The CDR3 here is CASSPGQDYEQYF. The DNA of the CDR3 is TGTGCCAGCTCACCGGGACAGGACTACGAGCAGTACTTC. This chain joins TRBV18 and TRBJ2-7, with 8 bases identical to TRBD1. Germline V gene data show CDR1 as KGHSH and CDR2 as LQKENI. V shed 3 bases and J 3 bases; nucleotides not matched to a gene: 1. The CDR3 has 13 amino acids.

V gene TRBV5-4 combines with J gene TRBJ1-4; D unclear. CDR1 is SGHNT, CDR2 YYREEE, per germline (reference sequence). The CDR3 has 15 residues. The V gene lost 0 bases and the J gene lost 4 bases, with 10 bases spanning the gap. The CDR3 sequence is CASSLGRGDNEKLFF. CDR3 nucleotide sequence: TGTGCCAGCAGCTTGGGGCGGGGTGATAATGAAAAACTGTTTTTT.

This chain links TRBV25-1 with TRBJ2-7, with D unresolved. V was trimmed by 7 bases and J by 5 bases, leaving 18 bases between them. The length of the CDR3 is 14 residues. The germline V gene has CDR1 MGHDK and CDR2 SYGVNS. The CDR3 nucleotides read TGTGCCAGCACCTCCAACCTGAGGTTGCACGAGCAGTACTTC. As protein: CASTSNLRLHEQYF.

The V gene is TRBV6-6, the J gene TRBJ2-1, with 8 bases lining up with TRBD2. The CDR3 sequence is 14 residues long. Germline loops: CDR1 MNHNY, CDR2 SVGAGI (reference sequence). V lost 5 bases to trimming and J lost 7 bases; unmatched junction nucleotides: 7. This chain's CDR3 is CASSRGGGGNEQFF. The CDR3 DNA reads as TGTGCCAGCAGTAGGGGGGGCGGGGGGAATGAGCAGTTCTTC.

The rearrangement joins TRBV4-2 to TRBJ1-1, with D possibly being TRBD1 (5 bases). The CDR3 sequence is 15 residues long. The germline CDR1 and CDR2 sequences are LGHNA and YNFKEQ. Trimming cost V 1 base and J 3 bases, with 12 bases left between them. This CDR3 reads CASSQGTARDTEAFF. The CDR3 DNA follows: TGTGCCAGCAGCCAAGGAACAGCCAGGGACACTGAAGCTTTCTTT.

The V call is TRBV7-7, the J call TRBJ2-2; D is ambiguous. The CDR3 consists of 15 residues. Deletions cut 5 bases from V and 1 base from J, with 11 bases between. CDR1 is SSHAT and CDR2 is FNYEAQ in the germline V gene (reference sequence). CDR3 nucleotide sequence: TGTGCCAGCAGCCCAAAGCCGGTGAACACCGGGGAGCTGTTTTTT. This translates into CASSPKPVNTGELFF.

The chain recombines TRBV19 with TRBJ1-2; D is unclear. The CDR3 consists of 13 residues. Germline CDR1 is LNHDA and CDR2 is SQIVND (reference sequence). V lost 7 bases to trimming and J lost 4 bases, with 13 bases between them. CDR3 in DNA: TGTGCCAGTACCATGAACAGTCTCTATGGCTACACCTTC. Its translation is CASTMNSLYGYTF.

To note about this clone: At the DNA level, this CDR3 is encoded by other sequences in the same sample as well. The rearrangement links TRBV29-1 to TRBJ2-7, with 7 positions matching TRBD1. The V and J ends lost 4 bases and 2 bases, in that order; junction bases with no gene match: 5. The CDR3 runs to 13 residues. Germline V gene data show CDR1 as SQVTM and CDR2 as ANQGSEA. The CDR3 DNA sequence: TGCAGCGTTGGAGGGCAGGGGGCCTACGAGCAGTACTTC. Translation: CSVGGQGAYEQYF.

The chain employs TRBV7-9 and TRBJ2-3; D gene uncertain. The germline V and J ends were trimmed by 5 bases and 0 bases, with 9 bases remaining between them. The CDR3 is 14 amino acids. The germline CDR1 and CDR2 sequences are SEHNR and FQNEAQ (reference sequence). The CDR3 nucleotides are TGTGCCAGCAGCCTGACTCTTAGCACAGATACGCAGTATTTT. Translating it yields CASSLTLSTDTQYF. Based on the CDR3 plus reference TRBV7-9 and TRBJ2-3, the full variable domain is DTGVSQNPRHKITKRGQNVTFRCDPISEHNRLYWYRQTLGQGPEFLTYFQNEAQLEKSRLLSDRFSAERPKGSFSTLEIQRTEQGDSAMYLCASSLTLSTDTQYFGPGTRLTVL.

This clone has a handful of counts. This chain links TRBV19 with TRBJ2-5, with D tentatively TRBD1 (6 bases). In germline, CDR1 is LNHDA, CDR2 SQIVND (reference sequence). V lost 3 bases and J lost 5, with 13 bases in between. This CDR3 region has 14 residues. The CDR3 nucleotides are TGTGCCAGTAGTATGGGGACATCCCCCGAGACCCAGTACTTC. Protein sequence: CASSMGTSPETQYF. Based on the CDR3 plus reference TRBV19 and TRBJ2-5, the full variable domain is DGGITQSPKYLFRKEGQNVTLSCEQNLNHDAMYWYRQDPGQGLRLIYYSQIVNDFQKGDIAEGYSVSREKKESFPLTVTSAQKNPTAFYLCASSMGTSPETQYFGPGTRLLVL.

The chain links TRBV7-6 to TRBJ2-5; D not certain. Germline lookup yields CDR1 SGHVS and CDR2 FNYEAQ. V was cut by 5 bases and J by 5 bases, with 9 bases left in between. The CDR3 covers 12 residues. DNA of the CDR3: TGTGCCAGCAGCCCAACGAGGGAGACCCAGTACTTC. Its translation: CASSPTRETQYF.

V and J are TRBV5-4 and TRBJ1-1; 8 nucleotides agree with TRBD1. V gave up 0 bases and J gave up 5 bases; unmatched junction bases: 9. CDR1 and CDR2 from the germline V gene are SGHNT and YYREEE (reference sequence). The CDR3 sequence is 16 residues long. Written as DNA, the CDR3 is TGTGCCAGCAGCTTGGGGCCCAGGACAGGGAATACTGAAGCTTTCTTT. Its translation is CASSLGPRTGNTEAFF. Drawing the rest from reference TRBV5-4 and TRBJ1-1, the complete variable domain is ETGVTQSPTHLIKTRGQQVTLRCSSQSGHNTVSWYQQALGQGPQFIFQYYREEENGRGNFPPRFSGLQFPNYSSELNVNALELDDSALYLCASSLGPRTGNTEAFFGQGTRLTVV.

The chain carries TRBV7-2 and TRBJ1-1; D is ambiguous. The V gene lost 5 bases and the J gene lost 0 bases, with 7 bases spanning the gap. The CDR3 is made up of 13 amino acids. Germline CDR1 is SGHTA and CDR2 is FQGNSA. CDR3 region: CASSQVMNTEAFF. The CDR3 DNA reads as TGTGCCAGCAGCCAGGTCATGAACACTGAAGCTTTCTTT.

V gene TRBV7-2 combines with J gene TRBJ1-2; TRBD1 might be the D (5 bases). V was clipped by 1 base and J by 4 bases, with 7 bases between them. Per the germline V gene, CDR1 is SGHTA and CDR2 is FQGNSA. The CDR3 runs 13 residues. CDR3 loop: CASSLGGGYGYTF. The CDR3 nucleotides are TGTGCCAGCAGCTTAGGCGGGGGCTATGGCTACACCTTC.

CDR3 sequence: CSTLTDTQYF. The CDR3 coding sequence is TGCAGCACATTGACAGATACGCAGTATTTT. The chain carries TRBV29-1 and TRBJ2-3; D gene uncertain. The V end was cut by 8 bases, the J end by 3 bases, with 6 bases between. CDR3 length: 10 amino acids. Germline CDR1 reads SQVTM; CDR2 reads ANQGSEA.